The 9 T cell receptor beta chains presented below share a single source sample, sequenced in a study of T-cell reconstitution after alpha-beta-depleted transplantation in children. Molecular barcoding with unique molecular identifiers was used for the TCRbeta library. TCRdb used MiXCR to reprocess the PCR reads, holding one entry per CDR3 protein. The sample records 700,000 to 850,000 distinct CDR3 sequences, 15% to 20% being singletons. The sequencing used PBMCs, mostly from graft donor cells, collected 360 days after TCRalphabeta/CD19-depleted stem cell transplant. Receptors originate from a male patient aged 10-17 years who had a stem cell transplant for acute lymphoblastic leukemia, so the T cells may come from the graft donor.

The chain has TRBV20-1 and TRBJ1-2; 7 bases are shared with TRBD1. With 6 bases clipped from V and 8 bases from J, the junction kept 9 bases outside the gene matches. Germline V gene data show CDR1 as DFQATT and CDR2 as SNEGSKA (reference sequence). The CDR3 has 12 residues. CDR3: CSASYRGRGYTF. Written as DNA, the CDR3 is TGCAGTGCCAGTTACAGGGGCCGAGGCTACACCTTC.

This clonotype was seen more than once but under ten times. The chain joins TRBV5-8 to TRBJ1-1; D call uncertain. V dropped 4 bases and J dropped 11 bases, with 12 bases sitting between them. The CDR3 sequence is 11 residues long. Per germline, CDR1 SGHTS and CDR2 YDEGEE. This CDR3 is CASSKRFMAFF. CDR3 bases: TGTGCCAGCAGCAAGAGGTTTATGGCTTTCTTT.

The chain combines TRBV5-1 with TRBJ2-5, with D unresolved. V was trimmed by 2 bases and J by 4 bases, leaving 12 bases between them. Germline CDR1 SGHRS, CDR2 YFSETQ. There are 14 residues in the CDR3. CDR3 amino acids: CASSFRPLRETQYF. CDR3 sequence (DNA): TGCGCCAGCAGCTTTAGGCCTTTACGAGAGACCCAGTACTTC.

This clonotype showed up just a few times. The chain employs TRBV14 and TRBJ2-5; 9 bases line up with TRBD2. Germline V gene sequence: CDR1 SGHDN, CDR2 FVKESK. J was trimmed by 6 bases and V by 3 bases; bases with no gene match: 5. This CDR3 region has 14 residues. The CDR3 coding sequence is TGTGCCAGCAGCCATCTAGCGGGAAGAAAGACCCAGTACTTC. Translation: CASSHLAGRKTQYF.

This clonotype turned up a few times. The CDR3 spells CASSPIDRPLGETQYF. CDR3 sequence (DNA): TGTGCCAGCTCACCAATTGACAGGCCCTTGGGAGAGACCCAGTACTTC. This chain connects TRBV18 to TRBJ2-5, with TRBD1 as a possible D gene (6 bases). The germline V gene encodes CDR1 KGHSH and CDR2 LQKENI. CDR3 length: 16 amino acids. V was clipped by 2 bases and J by 4 bases, with 17 bases between them.

This clonotype was seen a few times. CDR3 coding DNA: TGTGCTAGTGGTTTGGACGGGGGGAACACTGAAGCTTTCTTT. Translated, it gives CASGLDGGNTEAFF. The chain employs TRBV12-5 and TRBJ1-1, with a possible D match to TRBD1 (5 bases). V gave up 1 base and J gave up 1 base, with 7 bases separating them. Germline V gene data show CDR1 as LGHNT and CDR2 as FRNRAP. The CDR3 is made up of 14 amino acids.

The chain links TRBV5-1 to TRBJ2-7; maybe TRBD2 (6 bases). Germline-derived CDR1 and CDR2 are SGHRS and YFSETQ. This CDR3 spans 16 amino acids. V was shortened by 2 bases and J by 2 bases, with 17 bases between the two germline ends. For the CDR3, the DNA is TGCGCCAGCAGCTTCACCTCGGGAGTTGCTACCTACGAGCAGTACTTC. Translating it yields CASSFTSGVATYEQYF. Filled out from reference TRBV5-1 and TRBJ2-7, the complete variable domain reads KAGVTQTPRYLIKTRGQQVTLSCSPISGHRSVSWYQQTPGQGLQFLFEYFSETQRNKGNFPGRFSGRQFSNSRSEMNVSTLELGDSALYLCASSFTSGVATYEQYFGPGTRLTVT.

There are a few counts of this clonotype. The V call is TRBV10-2, the J call TRBJ2-6, with D unresolved. The CDR3 has 17 residues. The V end was cut by 0 bases, the J end by 0 bases, with 9 bases between. Germline V gives CDR1 WSHSY, CDR2 SAAADI. DNA of the CDR3: TGCGCCAGCAGTGAGTCGGATTACCTCTCTGGGGCCAACGTCCTGACTTTC. Protein product: CASSESDYLSGANVLTF.

V is TRBV20-1 and J is TRBJ2-5, with 12 bases that match TRBD2. Germline trimming cut 5 bases from V and 4 bases from J; bases unmatched to any gene: 8. This CDR3 is built from 15 residues. CDR1 and CDR2 (germline): DFQATT, SNEGSKA (reference sequence). DNA for the CDR3: TGCAGTGCTGGACTAGCGGGAATCAGGGGAGAGACCCAGTACTTC. This gives the protein CSAGLAGIRGETQYF.